One sample yielded the 23 T cell receptor beta chains listed below, sequenced in a study of blood T cell repertoires in COVID-19. Data came from immunoSEQ multiplex PCR; TCRdb stores just in-frame clones and leaves some out. The data hold some 190,000 clones, with around four fifths observed a single time. The sequenced material came from peripheral blood. These receptors were obtained from a woman in her seventies with active or convalescent COVID-19.

The V and J genes are TRBV19 and TRBJ1-1, with D possibly being TRBD1 (6 bases). Germline V gene lookup returns CDR1 LNHDA and CDR2 SQIVND (reference sequence). The CDR3 contains 15 residues. Trimming cost V 4 bases and J 0 bases, with 12 bases left between them. The CDR3 DNA follows: TGTGCCAGTAGTACAGGGGTTGGAATGAACACTGAAGCTTTCTTT. This sequence encodes CASSTGVGMNTEAFF.

V and J are TRBV6-1 and TRBJ2-3; D is possibly TRBD2 (5 bases). Trimming took off 3 bases at V and 0 bases at J, with 13 bases between the two ends. This CDR3 comprises 16 residues. From germline, CDR1 is MNHNS and CDR2 SASEGT. The CDR3 protein is CASSDLSGLSTDTQYF. The CDR3 nucleotides read TGTGCCAGCAGTGATCTGAGCGGACTTAGCACAGATACGCAGTATTTT.

The CDR3 reads CASSPSGSELTGELFF. In DNA, the CDR3 is TGTGCCAGCAGCCCAAGCGGGAGCGAACTCACCGGGGAGCTGTTTTTT. The chain employs TRBV7-9 and TRBJ2-2; 8 bases agree with TRBD2. The germline gives CDR1 SEHNR, CDR2 FQNEAQ (reference sequence). This CDR3 is 16 amino acids long. The V gene end was trimmed by 5 bases and the J gene end by 4 bases; junction bases not matched to a gene: 9.

The V call is TRBV18, the J call TRBJ1-1; the match to TRBD1 covers 10 bases. The CDR3 runs to 13 residues. The germline V gene has CDR1 KGHSH and CDR2 LQKENI. Trimming removed 2 bases from V and 11 bases from J; junction bases left unmatched: 5. The CDR3 coding sequence is TGTGCCAGCTCACCAGGGACAGGGGAGTTTGCTTTCTTT. It encodes CASSPGTGEFAFF.

This clone was observed a handful of times. The gene calls are TRBV29-1 and TRBJ2-1, with 8 bases that match TRBD2. The germline V gene encodes CDR1 SQVTM and CDR2 ANQGSEA. With V trimmed by 4 bases and J by 8 bases, 4 bases remained unmatched. CDR3 length equals 12 residues. The CDR3 DNA is TGCAGCGTTGGGACTAGCCTGGATGAGCAGTTCTTC. This encodes CSVGTSLDEQFF.

V is TRBV19 and J is TRBJ1-1; 11 bases fit TRBD1. The germline CDR1 and CDR2 sequences are LNHDA and SQIVND (reference sequence). CDR3 length: 15 residues. V was clipped by 2 bases and J by 3 bases; unmatched bases: 2. The CDR3 nucleotides read TGTGCCAGTAGTATACCGGGACAGGGGGACACTGAAGCTTTCTTT. Translated, it gives CASSIPGQGDTEAFF.

The V call is TRBV5-1, the J call TRBJ1-2; D is undetermined. CDR3 length: 13 residues. V was trimmed by 4 bases and J by 2 bases, leaving 9 bases between them. CDR1 and CDR2 from the germline V gene are SGHRS and YFSETQ. CDR3 nucleotides: TGCGCCAGCAGCCTTACAACAAACTATGGCTACACCTTC. Its protein is CASSLTTNYGYTF.

The rearrangement uses TRBV7-2 and TRBJ2-1; 9 bases are a match to TRBD2. This CDR3 has 14 residues. Germline-derived CDR1 and CDR2 are SGHTA and FQGNSA. The ends lost 5 bases at V and 9 bases at J; junction bases unmatched: 8. CDR3 in amino acids: CASSRSGSQREQFF. The CDR3 DNA reads TGTGCCAGCAGCCGTAGCGGGAGTCAACGTGAGCAGTTCTTC. The whole variable domain, remainder taken from reference TRBV7-2 and TRBJ2-1, is GAGVSQSPSNKVTEKGKDVELRCDPISGHTALYWYRQSLGQGLEFLIYFQGNSAPDKSGLPSDRFSAERTGGSVSTLTIQRTQQEDSAVYLCASSRSGSQREQFFGPGTRLTVL.

The chain uses TRBV27 and TRBJ2-1; 10 nucleotides agree with TRBD2. CDR3 length: 17 residues. Germline-derived CDR1 and CDR2 are MNHEY and SMNVEV (reference sequence). The V gene end was trimmed by 5 bases and the J gene end by 3 bases; junction bases not matched to a gene: 10. The CDR3 nucleotides read TGTGCCAGCAGTCCCCCCCGGACTAGCGGTTTCTACAATGAGCAGTTCTTC. This sequence encodes CASSPPRTSGFYNEQFF.

This clone is a singleton in its sample. This chain links TRBV19 with TRBJ2-7; the D gene is possibly TRBD2 (5 bases). The germline CDR1 and CDR2 sequences are LNHDA and SQIVND (reference sequence). The CDR3 is 13 amino acids. V was pared by 4 bases and J by 4 bases, with 11 bases between. The CDR3 DNA follows: TGTGCCAGTAGTAAGCGGTCCCTTTACGAGCAGTACTTC. This codes for CASSKRSLYEQYF. The full variable domain, in which reference TRBV19 and TRBJ2-7 provide the parts outside the CDR3, is DGGITQSPKYLFRKEGQNVTLSCEQNLNHDAMYWYRQDPGQGLRLIYYSQIVNDFQKGDIAEGYSVSREKKESFPLTVTSAQKNPTAFYLCASSKRSLYEQYFGPGTRLTVT.

This clone turned up a few times. The J gene is TRBJ1-6, the V gene TRBV5-1, with TRBD1 identical over 8 bases. This CDR3 spans 14 amino acids. V shed 3 bases and J 5 bases; nucleotides not matched to a gene: 1. Germline lookup yields CDR1 SGHRS and CDR2 YFSETQ. The CDR3 spells CASSSTGDNSPLHF. The DNA of the CDR3 is TGCGCCAGCAGCTCGACAGGGGATAATTCACCCCTCCACTTT.

The CDR3 DNA reads as TGTGCCAGCGTAGCGGGTGGGACCGGGGAGCTGTTTTTT. Amino acids: CASVAGGTGELFF. The chain combines TRBV2 with TRBJ2-2, with 7 bases fitting TRBD2. The CDR3 contains 13 residues. Germline-derived CDR1 and CDR2 are SNHLY and FYNNEI. J was trimmed by 5 bases and V by 8 bases; bases with no gene match: 5.

The V call is TRBV23-1, the J call TRBJ1-2; D gene uncertain. TRBV23-1 is an open reading frame whose function is uncertain. This CDR3 comprises 18 residues. V lost 2 bases and J 0 bases, leaving 19 bases between the germline ends. CDR3 amino acids: CASSQIASGILSNYGYTF. The CDR3 DNA reads as TGCGCCAGCAGTCAAATCGCGTCAGGTATTTTATCTAACTATGGCTACACCTTC.

This clone came up once. The chain links TRBV18 to TRBJ2-7; the match to TRBD1 covers 9 bases. The CDR3 contains 13 residues. The germline CDR1 and CDR2 sequences are KGHSH and LQKENI. The ends lost 8 bases at V and 7 bases at J; junction bases unmatched: 9. This chain's CDR3 is CASGGQGRGEQYF. CDR3 sequence (DNA): TGTGCCAGCGGGGGACAGGGCCGGGGTGAGCAGTACTTC.

This chain connects TRBV5-4 to TRBJ1-1; perhaps TRBD1 as D (6 bases). Germline CDR1 SGHNT, CDR2 YYREEE (reference sequence). The CDR3 contains 13 residues. Deletions cut 7 bases from V and 1 base from J, with 11 bases between. The CDR3 DNA reads TGTGCCAGCCGGGGGGCCGGGAACACTGAAGCTTTCTTT. Protein product: CASRGAGNTEAFF.

The chain carries TRBV6-6 and TRBJ2-1; weak D call: TRBD1 (6 bases). The CDR3 runs to 15 residues. V was pared by 7 bases and J by 1 base, with 14 bases between. Looked up from germline, CDR1 is MNHNY and CDR2 is SVGAGI (reference sequence). The chain's CDR3 is CASKRDTGSYNEQFF. The CDR3 DNA reads as TGTGCCAGCAAGAGAGATACAGGGTCCTACAATGAGCAGTTCTTC.

This clone occurred a few times. The rearrangement joins TRBV5-4 to TRBJ1-1; 8 bases fit TRBD1. The CDR3 runs 12 residues. Per the germline V gene, CDR1 is SGHNT and CDR2 is YYREEE (reference sequence). V shed 0 bases and J 11 bases; nucleotides not matched to a gene: 3. The chain's CDR3 is CASSLAPGGAFF. The CDR3, as DNA: TGTGCCAGCAGCTTGGCGCCAGGGGGCGCTTTCTTT.

Here the CDR3 reads CASSFASSETQYF. DNA of the CDR3: TGTGCCAGCAGCTTTGCGTCCTCGGAGACCCAGTACTTC. The chain is built from TRBV5-8 and TRBJ2-5; D unclear. V lost 2 bases and J lost 5, with 10 bases in between. The CDR3 contains 13 residues. Looked up from germline, CDR1 is SGHTS and CDR2 is YDEGEE.

This chain connects TRBV6-5 to TRBJ1-1; D might be TRBD1 (5 bases). Deletions cut 11 bases from V and 0 bases from J, with 13 bases between. Per the germline V gene, CDR1 is MNHEY and CDR2 is SVGAGI. The CDR3 covers 13 residues. CDR3 DNA sequence: TGTGCCTGCCAGCGGGGGTTGAACACTGAAGCTTTCTTT. Protein product: CACQRGLNTEAFF.

The chain carries TRBV10-3 and TRBJ2-1; perhaps TRBD1 as D (6 bases). Germline lookup yields CDR1 ENHRY and CDR2 SYGVKD. V was pared by 7 bases and J by 9 bases, with 16 bases between. The CDR3 length is 13 residues. Here the CDR3 reads CAIMGAEGVEQFF. CDR3 DNA: TGTGCCATCATGGGGGCGGAAGGAGTTGAGCAGTTCTTC.

The chain recombines TRBV19 with TRBJ1-3; D remains unclear. The length of the CDR3 is 11 residues. Per germline, CDR1 LNHDA and CDR2 SQIVND (reference sequence). Trimming took 5 bases from V and 4 from J, leaving 3 bases between them. The CDR3 DNA follows: TGTGCCAGTAGTTCAGGAAACACCATATATTTT. Amino acid sequence: CASSSGNTIYF.

This chain uses TRBV24-1 with TRBJ2-1; TRBD2 matches at 14 bases. The CDR3 length is 13 residues. V shed 9 bases and J 9 bases; nucleotides not matched to a gene: 3. Germline V lookup: CDR1 KGHDR, CDR2 SFDVKD. For the CDR3, the DNA is TGTGCCACCGGACTAGCGGGAGGCGTTGAGCAGTTCTTC. This sequence encodes CATGLAGGVEQFF.

Comments on this clone: Other DNA sequences in this specimen translate into the identical CDR3. V usage is TRBV9 and J usage is TRBJ2-1; the match to TRBD1 covers 10 bases. There are 14 residues in the CDR3. Looked up from germline, CDR1 is SGDLS and CDR2 is YYNGEE. V lost 3 bases, J lost 5 bases, and 2 bases stayed unmatched. The CDR3 DNA reads as TGTGCCAGCAGCGCAGACAGGGGGCACAATGAGCAGTTCTTC. Its translation is CASSADRGHNEQFF.